This entry lists 14 T cell receptor beta chains sequenced from one sample in a study of STAT5B mutations in CD4+ large granular lymphocyte leukemia. Produced via immunoSEQ multiplex PCR; TCRdb's table is partial and in-frame only. The sample lists over 25,000 clones, about 85% occurring once. Material: CD4+ T cells from blood buffy coats. Source of these receptors: a human donor in good health.

V usage is TRBV18 and J usage is TRBJ2-5; D gene ambiguous. The CDR3 is 14 residues long. V was clipped by 3 bases and J by 5 bases, with 13 bases between them. The V gene's germline CDR1 is KGHSH and CDR2 LQKENI. The CDR3 DNA reads as TGTGCCAGCTCACCGCGAGTCCAGCAGGAGACCCAGTACTTC. This translates into CASSPRVQQETQYF.

This clone was counted between two and nine times. The V and J genes are TRBV18 and TRBJ2-7; unclear D gene. CDR1 and CDR2 (germline): KGHSH, LQKENI. This CDR3 spans 15 amino acids. Trimming stripped 0 bases from V and 5 bases from J, with 14 bases between. The CDR3 protein is CASSPPGGLLDEQYF. The CDR3 DNA sequence: TGTGCCAGCTCACCACCGGGCGGCCTCCTGGACGAGCAGTACTTC.

This chain uses TRBV5-1 with TRBJ2-2, with TRBD1 as a possible D gene (5 bases). With 0 bases removed from V and 5 bases from J, the gap between germline ends came to 14 bases. The CDR3 runs 16 residues. Germline-derived CDR1 and CDR2 are SGHRS and YFSETQ. The CDR3 DNA follows: TGCGCCAGCAGCTTGGCCGGGCAGGGAATAACCGGGGAGCTGTTTTTT. Translation: CASSLAGQGITGELFF.

The rearrangement links TRBV10-1 to TRBJ2-7; D is unresolved. Trimming removed 8 bases at V and 3 bases at J, with 8 bases between. This CDR3 spans 11 amino acids. Germline-derived CDR1 and CDR2 are WNHNN and SYGVQD (reference sequence). The CDR3 coding sequence is TGCGCCAGCTCAACGGGCTACGAGCAGTACTTC. The encoded protein is CASSTGYEQYF.

By sample share, this clone is medium-sized. The V gene is TRBV19, the J gene TRBJ2-3, with 12 bases that match TRBD1. Unmatched junction bases numbered 3, after V lost 8 bases and J lost 3 bases. The CDR3 is made up of 14 amino acids. The V gene's germline CDR1 is LNHDA and CDR2 SQIVND (reference sequence). For the CDR3, the DNA is TGTGCCAGTGGGGACAGGGGGCTGACAGATACGCAGTATTTT. It encodes CASGDRGLTDTQYF.

This sequence joins TRBV27 and TRBJ2-6, with a weak D call TRBD1 (6 bases). V lost 4 bases and J 4 bases, leaving 8 bases between the germline ends. The CDR3 extends over 14 amino acids. Germline lookup yields CDR1 MNHEY and CDR2 SMNVEV (reference sequence). CDR3 coding DNA: TGTGCCAGCAGTTATCAGGGGGGGGCCAACGTCCTGACTTTC. It is translated as CASSYQGGANVLTF.

The genes are TRBV27 and TRBJ2-3; D gene uncertain. V dropped 3 bases and J dropped 5 bases, with 3 bases sitting between them. This CDR3 contains 11 residues. From germline, CDR1 is MNHEY and CDR2 SMNVEV (reference sequence). The CDR3 DNA reads as TGTGCCAGCAGTTTCATAGATACGCAGTATTTT. This encodes CASSFIDTQYF.

This chain links TRBV29-1 with TRBJ1-3, with D perhaps matching TRBD1 (5 bases). The CDR3 length is 15 residues. Trimming removed 2 bases from V and 14 bases from J, with 25 bases in between. In germline, CDR1 is SQVTM, CDR2 ANQGSEA. CDR3 DNA: TGCAGCGTTGAAACTCCTATTCAGGGCGAGAAATTTGTATATTTT. This gives the protein CSVETPIQGEKFVYF.

This clone showed up just a few times. In DNA form, the CDR3 reads TGTGCCAGCAGTATCCTCCCTAACACAGGGGGCCGGACTGAAGCTTTCTTT. Translating it yields CASSILPNTGGRTEAFF. The J gene is TRBJ1-1, the V gene TRBV28; 9 nucleotides match TRBD1. J gave up 5 bases and V 5 bases, and 15 bases lay outside the gene matches. CDR1 is MDHEN, CDR2 SYDVKM, per germline. The CDR3 covers 17 residues. Filled out from reference TRBV28 and TRBJ1-1, the complete variable domain reads DVKVTQSSRYLVKRTGEKVFLECVQDMDHENMFWYRQDPGLGLRLIYFSYDVKMKEKGDIPEGYSVSREKKERFSLILESASTNQTSMYLCASSILPNTGGRTEAFFGQGTRLTVV.

The chain has TRBV19 and TRBJ2-1, with TRBD2 matching over 8 bases. CDR3 length: 15 residues. CDR1 and CDR2 from the germline V gene are LNHDA and SQIVND (reference sequence). J gave up 5 bases and V 6 bases, and 9 bases lay outside the gene matches. The DNA of the CDR3 is TGTGCCAGTAGAGTTGGGACTAGACCCAACAATGAGCAGTTCTTC. Translating it yields CASRVGTRPNNEQFF.

As to this clone: Since a much larger clone is just one base distant, this may be a read error. This chain connects TRBV9 to TRBJ1-5; TRBD1 matches 7 bases. V shed 0 bases and J 0 bases; nucleotides not matched to a gene: 0. The CDR3 runs 15 residues. The germline gives CDR1 SGDLS, CDR2 YYNGEE. Here the CDR3 DNA reads TGTGCCAGCAGCGTAGCAGGGGGTAGCAATCAGCCCCAGCATTTT. Amino acids: CASSVAGGSNQPQHF.

This rearrangement joins TRBV12-5 to TRBJ2-5; TRBD2 agrees at 8 bases. The germline gives CDR1 LGHNT, CDR2 FRNRAP. This CDR3 has 18 amino acids. With 3 bases clipped from V and 4 bases from J, the junction kept 16 bases outside the gene matches. CDR3 DNA sequence: TGTGCTAGTGGTTTTGTCTTTGGTGTGGCGGGAGGTGCAGAGACCCAGTACTTC. Its protein product is CASGFVFGVAGGAETQYF.

V is TRBV6-1 and J is TRBJ1-3, with D maybe TRBD1 (6 bases). The germline CDR1 and CDR2 sequences are MNHNS and SASEGT. V was clipped by 7 bases and J by 2 bases, with 9 bases between them. The CDR3 extends over 13 amino acids. The CDR3 DNA sequence: TGTGCCAGCACTACAGGGCCTGGAAACACCATATATTTT. Amino acids: CASTTGPGNTIYF.

The chain is built from TRBV14 and TRBJ2-3; 8 bases align to TRBD2. The CDR3 covers 12 residues. V was clipped by 2 bases and J by 9 bases; unmatched bases: 1. In germline, CDR1 is SGHDN, CDR2 FVKESK. CDR3 amino acids: CASSQRLATQYF. CDR3 DNA: TGTGCCAGCAGCCAAAGACTAGCGACGCAGTATTTT.